The 8 T cell receptor beta chains in this list originate from one sample, sequenced in a study of PD-1 blockade in classical Hodgkin lymphoma. Here immunoSEQ multiplex PCR was the method, and the copy in TCRdb shows in-frame clones only, minus some. The sample shows roughly 20,000 clones, around 67% of them seen only once. Each patient experienced a relapse that followed autologous stem cell transplantation, and brentuximab vedotin exposure varied. The specimen comprised peripheral blood mononuclear cells (PBMCs), sampled before the second cycle of nivolumab. These receptors came from a human donor with classical Hodgkin lymphoma.

This clone has just one count. The J gene is TRBJ2-3, the V gene TRBV7-9, with D hard to call. Trimming removed 1 base at V and 1 base at J, with 6 bases between. The CDR3 extends over 14 amino acids. From germline, CDR1 is SEHNR and CDR2 FQNEAQ (reference sequence). The CDR3 loop reads CASSLDRGTDTQYF. CDR3 in DNA: TGTGCCAGCAGCTTAGACCGGGGCACAGATACGCAGTATTTT.

The V gene is TRBV13, the J gene TRBJ2-7; 8 bases fit TRBD2. With V trimmed by 3 bases and J by 3 bases, 10 bases remained unmatched. The CDR3 loop spans 16 amino acids. Looked up from germline, CDR1 is PRHDT and CDR2 is FYEKMQ (reference sequence). The CDR3 spells CASSLMASGLVYEQYF. The CDR3, as DNA: TGTGCCAGCAGCTTGATGGCTAGCGGGCTCGTCTACGAGCAGTACTTC.

The rearrangement links TRBV20-1 to TRBJ2-1; D is unclear. V shed 5 bases and J shed 6 bases, with 8 bases lying between them. Germline V CDR1 and CDR2: DFQATT, SNEGSKA (reference sequence). This CDR3 is 11 amino acids long. The CDR3 loop is CSASPGNEQFF. The CDR3 coding sequence is TGCAGTGCTTCTCCGGGCAATGAGCAGTTCTTC.

The chain is built from TRBV6-5 and TRBJ2-7; no definite D call. The CDR3 is 14 amino acids. Germline CDR1 is MNHEY and CDR2 is SVGAGI. V lost 2 bases and J lost 0, with 8 bases in between. CDR3 sequence reads: CASSYGSSSYEQYF. CDR3 nucleotide sequence: TGTGCCAGCAGTTACGGCTCCAGCTCCTACGAGCAGTACTTC.

This clone came up once. The gene calls are TRBV6-1 and TRBJ2-2, with TRBD2 matching over 8 bases. J was trimmed by 7 bases and V by 6 bases; bases with no gene match: 4. Germline V gene lookup returns CDR1 MNHNS and CDR2 SASEGT. This CDR3 spans 13 amino acids. The CDR3 loop is CASRAGVYGELFF. Here the CDR3 DNA reads TGTGCCAGCAGAGCGGGAGTGTACGGGGAGCTGTTTTTT.

This chain links TRBV7-6 with TRBJ2-1; perhaps TRBD2 as D (6 bases). The CDR3 runs to 16 residues. CDR1 SGHVS and CDR2 FNYEAQ come from the germline V gene. V lost 2 bases and J lost 8, with 19 bases in between. CDR3 sequence: CASSLNSGDRTDEQFF. As DNA, the CDR3 is TGTGCCAGCAGCTTAAATTCGGGGGATAGGACGGATGAGCAGTTCTTC.

The CDR3 DNA reads as TGTGCCAGCAGTGAATTAGGGAGGGGTTCATATAGCAATCAGCCCCAGCATTTT. Its translation: CASSELGRGSYSNQPQHF. The chain links TRBV6-1 to TRBJ1-5; D perhaps matches TRBD1 (5 bases). Trimming stripped 2 bases from V and 0 bases from J, with 17 bases between. This CDR3 is 18 amino acids long. Per germline, CDR1 MNHNS and CDR2 SASEGT.

J is TRBJ1-1 and V is TRBV28; D is uncertain. The CDR3 has 12 amino acids. Germline V gene data show CDR1 as MDHEN and CDR2 as SYDVKM. The V and J ends lost 3 bases and 6 bases respectively, with 8 bases between them. Here the CDR3 reads CASSLAFPEAFF. The CDR3 DNA is TGTGCCAGCAGTTTGGCGTTCCCTGAAGCTTTCTTT. Full variable domain (missing parts from reference TRBV28 and TRBJ1-1): DVKVTQSSRYLVKRTGEKVFLECVQDMDHENMFWYRQDPGLGLRLIYFSYDVKMKEKGDIPEGYSVSREKKERFSLILESASTNQTSMYLCASSLAFPEAFFGQGTRLTVV.